This TCR beta chain was recovered during a study of T cell repertoires in cytomegalovirus infection (dated by TCRdb to the late 2010s). Turning to the overall study: Recently identified HLA-C-restricted CMV epitopes, whose presentation resists viral immunomodulation, were targeted by peptide stimulations together with well-studied HLA-B-restricted epitopes. The HLA type of each donor mattered for the analysis, because public TCR beta signatures pointed to carriage of CMV infection along with the matching HLA type. Overall results and qualifications from the work: In both this cohort and an independent 352-donor cohort, the cumulative frequency of public TCR beta family members distinguished carriers of CMV infection plus the relevant HLA type. The ex vivo response was dominated by HLA-C-restricted CMV-specific TCR beta clonotypes, and the single most frequent clonotype in two of eight donors was supplied by these HLA-C-restricted clonotypes.

Measured from the cysteine to the phenylalanine, the CDR3 is 15 residues long. Only the CDR3 part of the read is kept: 45 bases, read in frame from the first base. V and J lose 1 base and 5 bases, and a span of 14 bases separates them. The CDR1 and CDR2 encoded by the germline V gene are MGHRA and YSYEKL. This specimen's treatment or condition label, interpreted: in vitro stimulation with specific CMV peptide epitopes to enrich CMV-specific T cells. Sequencing took place on an Illumina HiSeq 1500. Through fastp at Q25 and MiXCR, TCRdb rebuilt clones from the public reads, retaining in-frame beta chains. Entries that share a CDR3 protein sequence are merged under the most common genes and DNA. Across this sample there are around 430,000 distinct CDR3 sequences, with approximately 42% seen only once. The ten largest account for around 45% of the sample. A word on this clonotype: Its recognized antigen is unknown. No much larger clone is present one base from it, and per-base qualities are unavailable.

The rearrangement joined TRBV4-1 to TRBJ2-5; the D gene is unclear. The source is a human donor in good health (CMV status not recorded). Some clones in this sample may be carry-over from other donors' samples. The sample here was cultured PBMCs, taken from culture after CMV antigen stimulation. The nucleotides read TGCGCCAGCAGCCAAGGAGGAATTTTAGAGGAGACCCAGTACTTC. Translated, it reads CASSQGGILEETQYF.